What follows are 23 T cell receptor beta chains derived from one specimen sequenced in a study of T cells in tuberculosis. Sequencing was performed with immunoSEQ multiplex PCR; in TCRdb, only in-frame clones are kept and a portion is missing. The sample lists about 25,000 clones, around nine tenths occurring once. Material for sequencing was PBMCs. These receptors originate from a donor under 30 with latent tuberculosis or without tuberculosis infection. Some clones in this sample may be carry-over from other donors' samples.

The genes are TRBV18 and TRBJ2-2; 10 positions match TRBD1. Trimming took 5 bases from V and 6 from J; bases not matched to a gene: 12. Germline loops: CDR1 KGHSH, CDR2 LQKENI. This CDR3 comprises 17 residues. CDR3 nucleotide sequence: TGTGCCAGCTCAAGACTAATTCCGGGACAGGGGTCCGGGGAGCTGTTTTTT. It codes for CASSRLIPGQGSGELFF.

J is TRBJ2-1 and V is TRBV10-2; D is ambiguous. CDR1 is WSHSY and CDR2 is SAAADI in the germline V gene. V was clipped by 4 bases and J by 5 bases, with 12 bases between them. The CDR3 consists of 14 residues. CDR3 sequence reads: CASSVGYLNNEQFF. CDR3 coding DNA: TGCGCCAGCAGTGTGGGCTACCTCAACAATGAGCAGTTCTTC.

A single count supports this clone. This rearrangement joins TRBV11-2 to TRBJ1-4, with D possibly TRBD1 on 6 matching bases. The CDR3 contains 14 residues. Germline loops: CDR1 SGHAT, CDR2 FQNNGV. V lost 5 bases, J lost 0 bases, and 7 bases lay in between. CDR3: CASSRTATNEKLFF. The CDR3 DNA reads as TGTGCCAGCAGCCGGACAGCAACTAATGAAAAACTGTTTTTT.

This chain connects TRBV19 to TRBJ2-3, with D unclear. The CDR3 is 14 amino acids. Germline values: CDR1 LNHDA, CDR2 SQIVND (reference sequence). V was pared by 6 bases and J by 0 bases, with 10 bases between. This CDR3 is CASSPLLSTDTQYF. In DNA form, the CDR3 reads TGTGCCAGTAGCCCCCTTCTCAGCACAGATACGCAGTATTTT. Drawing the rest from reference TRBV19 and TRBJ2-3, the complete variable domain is DGGITQSPKYLFRKEGQNVTLSCEQNLNHDAMYWYRQDPGQGLRLIYYSQIVNDFQKGDIAEGYSVSREKKESFPLTVTSAQKNPTAFYLCASSPLLSTDTQYFGPGTRLTVL.

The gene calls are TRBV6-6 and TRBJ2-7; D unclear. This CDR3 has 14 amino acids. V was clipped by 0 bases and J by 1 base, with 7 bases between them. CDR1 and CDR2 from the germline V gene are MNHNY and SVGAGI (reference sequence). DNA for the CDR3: TGTGCCAGCAGTTACTCAGACACGTCCTACGAGCAGTACTTC. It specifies CASSYSDTSYEQYF.

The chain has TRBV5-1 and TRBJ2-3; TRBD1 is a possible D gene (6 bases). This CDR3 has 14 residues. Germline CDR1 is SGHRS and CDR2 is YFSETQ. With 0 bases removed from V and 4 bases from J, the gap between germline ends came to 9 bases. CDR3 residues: CASSLAGAPDTQYF. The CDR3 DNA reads TGCGCCAGCAGCTTGGCAGGGGCGCCAGATACGCAGTATTTT.

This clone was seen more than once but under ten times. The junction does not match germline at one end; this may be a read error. The CDR3, as DNA: TGTGCCAGCAGTTACTCGCCGACAGATTACAATGAGCAGTTCTTC. As protein: CASSYSPTDYNEQFF. The chain carries TRBV10-3 and TRBJ2-1; perhaps TRBD1 as D (5 bases). The CDR3 has 15 amino acids. The germline gives CDR1 ENHRY, CDR2 SYGVKD.

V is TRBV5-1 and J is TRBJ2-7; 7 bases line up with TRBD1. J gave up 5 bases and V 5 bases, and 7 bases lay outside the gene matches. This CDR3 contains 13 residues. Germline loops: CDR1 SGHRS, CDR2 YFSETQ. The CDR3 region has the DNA TGCGCCAGCAGAGACAGGGTATCCGACGAGCAGTACTTC. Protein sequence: CASRDRVSDEQYF.

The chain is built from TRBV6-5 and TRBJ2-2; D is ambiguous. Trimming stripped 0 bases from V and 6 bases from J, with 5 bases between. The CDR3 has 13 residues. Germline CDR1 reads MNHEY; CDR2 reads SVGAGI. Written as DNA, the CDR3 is TGTGCCAGCAGTTACTCGAGAGCCGGGGAGCTGTTTTTT. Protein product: CASSYSRAGELFF.

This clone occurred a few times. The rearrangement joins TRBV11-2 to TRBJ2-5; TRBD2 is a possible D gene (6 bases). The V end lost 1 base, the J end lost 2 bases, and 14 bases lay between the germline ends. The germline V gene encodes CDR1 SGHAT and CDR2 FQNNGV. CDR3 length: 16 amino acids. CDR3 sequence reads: CASSLVRDFPQETQYF. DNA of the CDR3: TGTGCCAGCAGCTTAGTCCGGGACTTCCCACAAGAGACCCAGTACTTC.

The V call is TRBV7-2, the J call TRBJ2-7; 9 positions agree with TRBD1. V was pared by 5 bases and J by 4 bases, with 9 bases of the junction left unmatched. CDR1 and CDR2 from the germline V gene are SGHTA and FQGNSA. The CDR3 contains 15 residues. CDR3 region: CASSLYGGQGYEQYF. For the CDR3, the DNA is TGTGCCAGCAGCCTATACGGCGGACAGGGGTACGAGCAGTACTTC.

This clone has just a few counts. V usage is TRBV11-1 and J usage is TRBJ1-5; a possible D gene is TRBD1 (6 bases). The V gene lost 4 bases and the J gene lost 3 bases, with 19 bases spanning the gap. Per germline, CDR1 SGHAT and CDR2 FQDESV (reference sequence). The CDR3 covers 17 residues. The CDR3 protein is CASSSPTGPHSNQPQHF. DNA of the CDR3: TGTGCCAGCAGCTCTCCCACAGGGCCACATTCCAATCAGCCCCAGCATTTT.

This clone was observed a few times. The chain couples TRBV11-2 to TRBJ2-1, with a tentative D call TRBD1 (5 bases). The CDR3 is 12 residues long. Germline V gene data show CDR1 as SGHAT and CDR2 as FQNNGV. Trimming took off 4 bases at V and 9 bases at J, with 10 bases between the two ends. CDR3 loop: CASSSQGVEQFF. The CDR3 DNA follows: TGTGCCAGCAGCTCGCAGGGCGTTGAGCAGTTCTTC. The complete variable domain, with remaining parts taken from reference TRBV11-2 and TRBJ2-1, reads EAGVAQSPRYKIIEKRQSVAFWCNPISGHATLYWYQQILGQGPKLLIQFQNNGVVDDSQLPKDRFSAERLKGVDSTLKIQPAKLEDSAVYLCASSSQGVEQFFGPGTRLTVL.

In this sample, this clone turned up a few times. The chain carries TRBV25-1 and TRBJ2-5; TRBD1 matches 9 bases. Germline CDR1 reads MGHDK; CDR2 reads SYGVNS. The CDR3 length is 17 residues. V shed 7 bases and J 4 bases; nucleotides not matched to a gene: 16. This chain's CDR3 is CASTLRGQGNERETQYF. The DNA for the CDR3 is TGTGCCAGCACTCTTAGGGGACAGGGTAATGAAAGAGAGACCCAGTACTTC.

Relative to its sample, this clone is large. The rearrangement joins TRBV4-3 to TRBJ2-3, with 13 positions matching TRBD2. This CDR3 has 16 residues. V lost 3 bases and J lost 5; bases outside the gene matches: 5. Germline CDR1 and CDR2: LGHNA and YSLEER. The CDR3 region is CASSHGLAGVGDTQYF. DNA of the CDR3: TGCGCCAGCAGCCACGGACTAGCGGGAGTGGGAGATACGCAGTATTTT.

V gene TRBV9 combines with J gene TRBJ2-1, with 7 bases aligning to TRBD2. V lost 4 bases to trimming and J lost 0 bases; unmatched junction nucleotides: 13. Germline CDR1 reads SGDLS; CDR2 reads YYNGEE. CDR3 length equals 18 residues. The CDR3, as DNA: TGTGCCAGCAGCCTAGCCGAGCGGGAAACCAGCTCCTACAATGAGCAGTTCTTC. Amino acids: CASSLAERETSSYNEQFF.

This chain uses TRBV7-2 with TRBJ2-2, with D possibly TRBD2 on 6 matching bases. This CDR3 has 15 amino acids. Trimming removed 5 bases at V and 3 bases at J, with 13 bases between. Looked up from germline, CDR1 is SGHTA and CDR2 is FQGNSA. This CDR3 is CASSRFREHTGELFF. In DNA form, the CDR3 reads TGTGCCAGCAGCCGTTTTCGGGAGCACACCGGGGAGCTGTTTTTT.

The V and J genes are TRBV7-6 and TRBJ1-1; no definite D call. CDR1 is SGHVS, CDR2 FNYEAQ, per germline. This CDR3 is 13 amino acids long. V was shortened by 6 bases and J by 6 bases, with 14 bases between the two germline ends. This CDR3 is CASRPNSASEAFF. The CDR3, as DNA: TGTGCCAGCAGACCAAATAGTGCTTCTGAAGCTTTCTTT.

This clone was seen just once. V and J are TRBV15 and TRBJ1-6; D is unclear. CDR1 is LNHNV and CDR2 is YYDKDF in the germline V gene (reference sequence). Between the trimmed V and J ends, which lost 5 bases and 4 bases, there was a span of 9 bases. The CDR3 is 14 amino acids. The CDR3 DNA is TGTGCCACCAGCCCCGCTATATATAATTCACCCCTCCACTTT. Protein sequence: CATSPAIYNSPLHF.

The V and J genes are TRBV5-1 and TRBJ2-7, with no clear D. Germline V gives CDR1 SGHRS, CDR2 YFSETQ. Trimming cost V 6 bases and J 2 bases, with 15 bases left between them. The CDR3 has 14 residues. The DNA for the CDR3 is TGCGCCAGCACCCCACCGACTCCCCCCTACGAGCAGTACTTC. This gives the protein CASTPPTPPYEQYF.

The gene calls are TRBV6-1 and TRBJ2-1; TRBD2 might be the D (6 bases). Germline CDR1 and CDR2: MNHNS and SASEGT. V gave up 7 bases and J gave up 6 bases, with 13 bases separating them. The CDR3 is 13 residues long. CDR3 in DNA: TGTGCCAGCAATGGGGGGTTCCCCAATGAGCAGTTCTTC. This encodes CASNGGFPNEQFF.

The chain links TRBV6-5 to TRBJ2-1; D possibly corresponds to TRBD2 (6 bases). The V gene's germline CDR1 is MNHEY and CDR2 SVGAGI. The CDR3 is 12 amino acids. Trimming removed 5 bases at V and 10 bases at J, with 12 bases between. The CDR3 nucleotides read TGTGCCAGCAGTCTACTTAGCGGAGAGCAGTTCTTC. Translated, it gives CASSLLSGEQFF.

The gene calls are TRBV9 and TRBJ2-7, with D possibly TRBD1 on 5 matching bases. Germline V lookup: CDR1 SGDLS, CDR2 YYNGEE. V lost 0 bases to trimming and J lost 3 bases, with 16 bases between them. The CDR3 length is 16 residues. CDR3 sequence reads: CASSVGWGPNLYEQYF. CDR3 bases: TGTGCCAGCAGCGTAGGGTGGGGCCCCAACCTCTACGAGCAGTACTTC.